Listed below are T cell receptor beta chains from one sample, sequenced in a study of OX40 agonist ivuxolimab in advanced cancers. The data were produced by immunoSEQ multiplex PCR, yet TCRdb's version contains in-frame clones alone and is incomplete. The profile shows approximately 77,000 clones, over 80% of them singletons. Material: CD4+ or CD8+ T cells sorted from blood, obtained in a trial of the OX40 agonist ivuxolimab. Source of these receptors: an adult with an advanced solid tumor such as melanoma, head and neck, liver or kidney cancer. The CDR3 runs from the conserved cysteine through the conserved F or W. The order of the fields is J gene, V gene, D gene, clone size, CDR3 DNA, CDR3 protein. A D gene is named only where the DNA matches it firmly. Clone size is given for some rows only: seen once, a few or many times, or a class if the clone is expanded.

TRBJ1-5	TRBV14	-	-	TGTGCCAGCAGCCAAGGCCCCGGACCAAGCAATCAGCCCCAGCATTTT	CASSQGPGPSNQPQHF
TRBJ2-7	TRBV5-1	-	-	TGCGCCAGCAGCTTTGGTCAGAGCTCCTACGAGCAGTACTTC	CASSFGQSSYEQYF
TRBJ2-1	TRBV11-2	-	-	TGTGCCAGCAGCCCTTCTAGCGTCACCTCTAACAATGAGCAGTTCTTC	CASSPSSVTSNNEQFF
TRBJ2-1	TRBV27	-	-	TGTGCCAGCAGTTTAGCGCCACAATACAATGAGCAGTTCTTC	CASSLAPQYNEQFF
TRBJ2-1	TRBV27	-	once	TGTGCCAGCGGGCCGTTCGGAGGGAGATCTTACAATGAGCAGTTCTTC	CASGPFGGRSYNEQFF
TRBJ2-3	TRBV19	TRBD2	-	TGTGCCAGTACGTACCGCGGGAGTGTCTCAGATACGCAGTATTTT	CASTYRGSVSDTQYF
TRBJ2-7	TRBV9	TRBD1	-	TGTGCCAGCAGCCCCGGGGACAGCCACTACGAGCAGTACTTC	CASSPGDSHYEQYF
TRBJ2-3	TRBV19	TRBD2	-	TGTGCCAGTAGTATCTTGGCGGGAGGGCCCCCAGATACGCAGTATTTT	CASSILAGGPPDTQYF
TRBJ1-2	TRBV7-9	-	-	TGTGCCAGCAGCTTACCGGTCGGGACGACCTACACCTTC	CASSLPVGTTYTF
TRBJ1-4	TRBV5-6	-	-	TGTGCCAGCAGCGGTCCGGGACGGAGAAATGAAAAACTGTTTTTT	CASSGPGRRNEKLFF
TRBJ1-4	TRBV6-1	-	-	TGTGCCAGCAGTGAAGCTCCGTTTAATGAAAAACTGTTTTTT	CASSEAPFNEKLFF
TRBJ2-7	TRBV28	TRBD2	few	TGTGCCAGCAGTTTAGCGGGAGAGTACGAGCAGTACTTC	CASSLAGEYEQYF
TRBJ2-7	TRBV6-6	-	-	TGTGCCAGCAGTTACACAGGGTCGGATGAGCAGTACTTC	CASSYTGSDEQYF
TRBJ2-7	TRBV27	TRBD2	-	TGTGCCAGCAGTTTTTCCTCCGAAGCGCGGGAGGGCTCAGTCCTGCCCACCTACGAGCAGTACTTC	CASSFSSEAREGSVLPTYEQYF
TRBJ2-1	TRBV18	-	once	TGTGCCAGCCACGGACAGTCTAATGAGCAGTTCTTC	CASHGQSNEQFF
TRBJ2-7	TRBV27	TRBD2	-	TGTGCCAGCAGTTTAGGGACTAGCGGGTCCTACGAGCAGTACTTC	CASSLGTSGSYEQYF
TRBJ1-1	TRBV13	-	-	TGTGCCAGCAGCCTCCATATCAATGAAGCTTTCTTT	CASSLHINEAFF
TRBJ2-2	TRBV5-6	TRBD1	-	TGTGCCAGCAGCTATAGCCGGACAGGGAAGGCCGGGGAGCTGTTTTTT	CASSYSRTGKAGELFF